The 3 T cell receptor beta chains below come from one sample, sequenced in a study of T cell repertoires in cytomegalovirus infection. Their specific antigens are unknown. TCRdb re-analysed the reads in MiXCR, keeping a single row per CDR3 protein. The table records around 710,000 distinct CDR3 sequences, under 35% of them present only once. The specimen comprised cultured CD8+ T cells from PBMCs, sampled from culture after CMV antigen stimulation. The receptors stem from a human donor in good health (CMV status not recorded). Some clones in this sample may be carry-over from other donors' samples.

The chain combines TRBV6-5 with TRBJ1-1; 10 positions agree with TRBD1. V lost 8 bases, J lost 5 bases, and 5 bases stayed unmatched. This CDR3 has 13 residues. CDR1 and CDR2 (germline): MNHEY, SVGAGI. CDR3 sequence reads: CASLTGGRTEAFF. DNA of the CDR3: TGTGCCAGCTTGACAGGGGGCAGAACTGAAGCTTTCTTT.

This chain uses TRBV20-1 with TRBJ1-1; D gene uncertain. The length of the CDR3 is 17 residues. V shed 0 bases and J shed 0 bases, with 17 bases lying between them. Germline assignment: CDR1 DFQATT and CDR2 SNEGSKA (reference sequence). The CDR3 is CSARELADGLMNTEAFF. In DNA form, the CDR3 reads TGCAGTGCTAGAGAATTGGCGGACGGCCTCATGAACACTGAAGCTTTCTTT.

A few counts support this clonotype. The chain recombines TRBV2 with TRBJ1-2; D is ambiguous. The CDR3 has 13 residues. V lost 2 bases and J lost 2, with 6 bases in between. Germline V gene sequence: CDR1 SNHLY, CDR2 FYNNEI. The CDR3 sequence is CASSERVNYGYTF. CDR3 DNA: TGTGCCAGCAGTGAAAGGGTCAACTATGGCTACACCTTC.